The table lists the clone carrying this T cell receptor (beta chain) with a count of one. This sample stems from a study of blood T cell repertoires in COVID-19. Study as a whole: From T cells, B-cell-depleted T cells, or PBMCs came the material, which was cDNA or gDNA.

In the study's own analysis: The authors estimated nucleated cell counts from reference gene primer amplification. Clones were sequenced by immunoSEQ multiplex PCR, and TCRdb holds only the in-frame ones, with some missing. Clonal size and the V and J genes are those of that table, whereas D and trimming came from the DNA. The data show over 150,000 clones, around 82% seen once. Enrollees, 18 to 89 years old, lived in about two dozen US areas. Participant-reported clinical history was the basis for cohort assignment. CDR3 length: 12 amino acids. Germline V CDR1 and CDR2: SGDLS, YYNGEE. Trimming took 10 bases from V and 1 from J, leaving 11 bases between them.

The chain employs TRBV9 and TRBJ1-2; D is undetermined. Sample: PBMCs or T cells enriched from blood (not recorded which). This sequence was found in a man between 40 and 49 years old who had recovered from COVID-19. The CDR3 here is CAALLRNYGYTF. The CDR3 DNA reads as TGTGCCGCACTACTGCGTAACTATGGCTACACCTTC.